Presented here are 9 T cell receptor beta chains from one specimen sequenced in a study of blood T cell repertoires in COVID-19. Data came from immunoSEQ multiplex PCR; TCRdb stores just in-frame clones and leaves some out. The table has 98,000 or so clones, around 83% seen once. Material: peripheral blood. The receptors were sampled from a woman in her seventies with acute or convalescent COVID-19.

The genes are TRBV7-2 and TRBJ1-5; TRBD1 is a possible D gene (6 bases). V dropped 5 bases and J dropped 3 bases, with 17 bases sitting between them. The CDR3 contains 16 residues. CDR1 is SGHTA, CDR2 FQGNSA, per germline. This CDR3 reads CASSVGGGAPNQPQHF. As DNA, the CDR3 is TGTGCCAGCAGCGTGGGTGGGGGGGCCCCCAATCAGCCCCAGCATTTT.

J is TRBJ2-5 and V is TRBV5-6; 7 nucleotides align to TRBD2. Germline V lookup: CDR1 SGHDT, CDR2 YYEEEE. The trim removed 0 bases at V and 5 bases at J, leaving 7 bases unmatched. CDR3 length equals 15 residues. The CDR3 is CASSLAGMGGETQYF. CDR3 coding DNA: TGTGCCAGCAGCTTGGCCGGGATGGGAGGGGAGACCCAGTACTTC.

V gene TRBV28 combines with J gene TRBJ2-7; a weak D match, TRBD1 (6 bases). V was trimmed by 5 bases and J by 2 bases, leaving 13 bases between them. The CDR3 covers 14 residues. Germline CDR1 and CDR2: MDHEN and SYDVKM. This CDR3 reads CASSTSRGTYEQYF. The CDR3 DNA reads as TGTGCCAGCAGTACCTCTAGGGGGACCTACGAGCAGTACTTC.

This chain links TRBV5-1 with TRBJ1-1, with TRBD1 matching 8 bases. Germline-derived CDR1 and CDR2 are SGHRS and YFSETQ. V lost 4 bases to trimming and J lost 5 bases; unmatched junction nucleotides: 13. The CDR3 has 16 residues. The CDR3 spells CASSPAEDRAGTEAFF. As DNA, the CDR3 is TGCGCCAGCAGCCCAGCAGAGGACAGGGCAGGAACTGAAGCTTTCTTT.

This sequence joins TRBV7-8 and TRBJ1-4; 7 bases are shared with TRBD1. The CDR3 covers 14 residues. Germline trimming cut 5 bases from V and 8 bases from J; bases unmatched to any gene: 8. CDR1 is SGHVS and CDR2 is FQNEAQ in the germline V gene. The DNA for the CDR3 is TGTGCCAGCAGCGTACAGGGGAGGCTCGAAAAACTGTTTTTT. This sequence encodes CASSVQGRLEKLFF.

The chain couples TRBV5-1 to TRBJ1-1; D remains ambiguous. Germline V gives CDR1 SGHRS, CDR2 YFSETQ. Trimming took 1 base from V and 6 from J, leaving 10 bases between them. CDR3 size: 13 residues. This chain's CDR3 is CASSLSVAAEAFF. The CDR3, as DNA: TGCGCCAGCAGCTTGTCAGTTGCCGCTGAAGCTTTCTTT.

This clone occurred once. The V and J genes are TRBV2 and TRBJ1-4, with a weak D call TRBD1 (5 bases). The CDR3 has 13 amino acids. With 6 bases removed from V and 8 bases from J, the gap between germline ends came to 13 bases. Germline values: CDR1 SNHLY, CDR2 FYNNEI. CDR3 DNA sequence: TGTGCCAGCAGACAGGTGCCGATAGAAAAACTGTTTTTT. Protein: CASRQVPIEKLFF.

The chain is built from TRBV2 and TRBJ2-1; tentative D call: TRBD2 (6 bases). The V end lost 6 bases, the J end lost 6 bases, and 12 bases lay between the germline ends. This CDR3 region has 13 residues. The germline V gene encodes CDR1 SNHLY and CDR2 FYNNEI. CDR3 sequence: CASSASLANEQFF. The CDR3 DNA reads as TGTGCCAGCAGCGCATCACTAGCCAATGAGCAGTTCTTC.

J is TRBJ1-1 and V is TRBV6-5; possible D gene TRBD1, 6 bases. V was cut by 4 bases and J by 1 base, with 13 bases left in between. The CDR3 consists of 15 residues. The germline CDR1 and CDR2 sequences are MNHEY and SVGAGI. The CDR3 region is CASSLEPGQNTEAFF. The CDR3 nucleotides are TGTGCCAGCAGTTTAGAACCGGGACAGAACACTGAAGCTTTCTTT.